Listed below are T cell receptor beta chains from one sample, sequenced in a study of sequential checkpoint blockade in melanoma. The assay was immunoSEQ multiplex PCR, and TCRdb's table has in-frame clones only and misses some. The sample lists thousands of clones, approximately 78% occurring once. This material consisted of CD8+ T cells sorted from blood (inferred from file names), taken from a patient given nivolumab and ipilimumab in sequence. These receptors all stem from a human donor with melanoma. CDR3s include the opening cysteine and the closing phenylalanine or tryptophan. Each record gives: CDR3 length, D gene, J gene, clone size, V gene, CDR3 protein, CDR3 DNA. A D gene is named only where the DNA matches it firmly. Expanded clones are given a class, and other clones once, few, many or no size at all.

CDR3 length: 14
D gene: -
J gene: TRBJ2-2
clone size: -
V gene: TRBV13
CDR3 protein: CASSVSEEAGELFF
CDR3 DNA: TGTGCCAGCAGCGTCTCCGAGGAAGCCGGGGAGCTGTTTTTT

CDR3 length: 13
D gene: -
J gene: TRBJ1-2
clone size: -
V gene: TRBV7-9
CDR3 protein: CASRGGGNLGYTF
CDR3 DNA: TGTGCCAGCAGAGGTGGAGGGAATCTTGGCTACACCTTC

CDR3 length: 18
D gene: -
J gene: TRBJ2-1
clone size: few
V gene: TRBV4-2
CDR3 protein: CASSQDEAGATPYNEQFF
CDR3 DNA: TGTGCCAGCAGCCAAGATGAGGCGGGTGCCACTCCCTACAATGAGCAGTTCTTC

CDR3 length: 15
D gene: -
J gene: TRBJ1-5
clone size: -
V gene: TRBV6-5
CDR3 protein: CASSGLRGSNQPQHF
CDR3 DNA: TGTGCCAGCAGCGGACTTAGAGGTAGCAATCAGCCCCAGCATTTT

CDR3 length: 15
D gene: -
J gene: TRBJ1-5
clone size: -
V gene: TRBV19
CDR3 protein: CASSIFLGGGQPQHF
CDR3 DNA: TGTGCCAGTAGTATATTCCTAGGCGGCGGACAGCCCCAGCATTTT

CDR3 length: 16
D gene: TRBD2
J gene: TRBJ2-2
clone size: once
V gene: TRBV13
CDR3 protein: CASSFGLAGVTGELFF
CDR3 DNA: TGTGCCAGCAGCTTCGGACTAGCGGGGGTGACCGGGGAGCTGTTTTTT

CDR3 length: 15
D gene: TRBD1
J gene: TRBJ1-4
clone size: -
V gene: TRBV7-8
CDR3 protein: CASSPTTGGGEKLFF
CDR3 DNA: TGTGCCAGCAGCCCCACGACAGGGGGTGGTGAAAAACTGTTTTTT

CDR3 length: 16
D gene: TRBD1
J gene: TRBJ2-7
clone size: -
V gene: TRBV19
CDR3 protein: CASSDAEGARPYEQYF
CDR3 DNA: TGTGCCAGTAGTGACGCCGAGGGGGCTAGGCCCTACGAGCAGTACTTC

CDR3 length: 14
D gene: -
J gene: TRBJ2-1
clone size: -
V gene: TRBV19
CDR3 protein: CASSIRGSYNEQFF
CDR3 DNA: TGTGCCAGTAGTATCCGAGGGTCCTACAATGAGCAGTTCTTC

CDR3 length: 14
D gene: TRBD1
J gene: TRBJ2-5
clone size: -
V gene: TRBV28
CDR3 protein: CASSSDRGRWEQYF
CDR3 DNA: TGTGCCAGCAGTTCCGACAGGGGGCGATGGGAGCAGTACTTC

CDR3 length: 16
D gene: TRBD1
J gene: TRBJ2-7
clone size: few
V gene: TRBV6-1
CDR3 protein: CASSEVLRTGVNEQYF
CDR3 DNA: TGTGCCAGCAGTGAGGTTCTAAGGACAGGGGTGAACGAGCAGTACTTC

CDR3 length: 13
D gene: -
J gene: TRBJ1-2
clone size: few
V gene: TRBV7-9
CDR3 protein: CASSPTLAGGYTF
CDR3 DNA: TGTGCCAGCAGCCCAACCTTAGCTGGTGGCTACACCTTC

CDR3 length: 15
D gene: -
J gene: TRBJ1-1
clone size: -
V gene: TRBV5-1
CDR3 protein: CASSLGQGMNTEAFF
CDR3 DNA: TGCGCCAGCAGCTTGGGTCAGGGGATGAACACTGAAGCTTTCTTT

CDR3 length: 15
D gene: -
J gene: TRBJ2-4
clone size: -
V gene: TRBV19
CDR3 protein: CASSIALGGGNIQYF
CDR3 DNA: TGTGCCAGTAGTATAGCTCTGGGAGGGGGAAACATTCAGTACTTC

CDR3 length: 15
D gene: -
J gene: TRBJ1-1
clone size: -
V gene: TRBV9
CDR3 protein: CASSVGQIPYTEAFF
CDR3 DNA: TGTGCCAGCAGCGTAGGGCAGATCCCTTACACTGAAGCTTTCTTT

CDR3 length: 16
D gene: TRBD2
J gene: TRBJ2-1
clone size: once
V gene: TRBV19
CDR3 protein: CASRVGSSGAYNEQFF
CDR3 DNA: TGTGCCAGTAGGGTGGGGTCTAGCGGGGCCTACAATGAGCAGTTCTTC

CDR3 length: 18
D gene: TRBD1
J gene: TRBJ1-4
clone size: -
V gene: TRBV7-8
CDR3 protein: CASSRLTGTGGFNEKLFF
CDR3 DNA: TGTGCCAGCAGTCGTCTAACCGGGACAGGGGGGTTTAATGAAAAACTGTTTTTT

CDR3 length: 11
D gene: TRBD1
J gene: TRBJ1-2
clone size: -
V gene: TRBV25-1
CDR3 protein: CASSTGGGYTF
CDR3 DNA: TGTGCCAGCAGTACAGGGGGAGGCTACACCTTC

CDR3 length: 13
D gene: -
J gene: TRBJ2-3
clone size: -
V gene: TRBV9
CDR3 protein: CASSEPVRDTQYF
CDR3 DNA: TGTGCCAGCAGCGAGCCCGTGAGGGATACGCAGTATTTT

CDR3 length: 15
D gene: TRBD2
J gene: TRBJ2-5
clone size: -
V gene: TRBV6-1
CDR3 protein: CASSEGAGGQETQYF
CDR3 DNA: TGTGCCAGCAGTGAAGGGGCGGGGGGTCAAGAGACCCAGTACTTC

CDR3 length: 14
D gene: -
J gene: TRBJ1-3
clone size: few
V gene: TRBV19
CDR3 protein: CATSEQNSGNTIYF
CDR3 DNA: TGTGCCACCTCCGAACAAAACTCTGGAAACACCATATATTTT

CDR3 length: 14
D gene: -
J gene: TRBJ2-7
clone size: -
V gene: TRBV5-4
CDR3 protein: CASRLQGSLDEQYF
CDR3 DNA: TGTGCCAGCAGATTGCAGGGTAGTCTAGACGAGCAGTACTTC

CDR3 length: 14
D gene: -
J gene: TRBJ1-2
clone size: once
V gene: TRBV4-1
CDR3 protein: CASSQDRTANGYTF
CDR3 DNA: TGCGCCAGCAGCCAAGATCGGACAGCCAATGGCTACACCTTC

CDR3 length: 13
D gene: -
J gene: TRBJ2-7
clone size: few
V gene: TRBV11-3
CDR3 protein: CASSLGGENEQYF
CDR3 DNA: TGTGCCAGCAGCTTAGGCGGGGAGAACGAGCAGTACTTC

CDR3 length: 16
D gene: TRBD1
J gene: TRBJ1-2
clone size: -
V gene: TRBV4-3
CDR3 protein: CASSQTTGTGGSSYTF
CDR3 DNA: TGCGCCAGCAGCCAGACTACCGGGACAGGGGGCTCTAGCTACACCTTC

CDR3 length: 13
D gene: -
J gene: TRBJ2-7
clone size: -
V gene: TRBV4-2
CDR3 protein: CASSLRVLYEQYF
CDR3 DNA: TGTGCCAGCAGCTTGCGGGTGCTCTACGAGCAGTACTTC

CDR3 length: 15
D gene: TRBD1
J gene: TRBJ2-7
clone size: -
V gene: TRBV15
CDR3 protein: CATSRDRTGGYEQYF
CDR3 DNA: TGTGCCACCAGCAGAGATCGGACAGGGGGCTACGAGCAGTACTTC

CDR3 length: 13
D gene: TRBD1
J gene: TRBJ2-1
clone size: -
V gene: TRBV9
CDR3 protein: CASSEGTGDEQFF
CDR3 DNA: TGTGCCAGCAGCGAGGGGACAGGGGATGAGCAGTTCTTC

CDR3 length: 12
D gene: -
J gene: TRBJ1-2
clone size: -
V gene: TRBV7-7
CDR3 protein: CASSLAQYGYTF
CDR3 DNA: TGTGCCAGCAGCTTAGCGCAGTATGGCTACACCTTC

CDR3 length: 14
D gene: TRBD1
J gene: TRBJ1-6
clone size: -
V gene: TRBV7-6
CDR3 protein: CASSWDSSNSPLHF
CDR3 DNA: TGTGCCAGCAGCTGGGACAGCTCAAATTCACCCCTCCACTTT

CDR3 length: 13
D gene: -
J gene: TRBJ1-2
clone size: once
V gene: TRBV6-5
CDR3 protein: CASSSQGHYGYTF
CDR3 DNA: TGTGCCAGCAGTTCACAGGGACACTATGGCTACACCTTC

CDR3 length: 15
D gene: TRBD2
J gene: TRBJ2-5
clone size: -
V gene: TRBV27
CDR3 protein: CASSFTAPSGETQYF
CDR3 DNA: TGTGCCAGCAGTTTTACAGCCCCTAGCGGAGAGACCCAGTACTTC

CDR3 length: 17
D gene: TRBD1
J gene: TRBJ1-5
clone size: -
V gene: TRBV9
CDR3 protein: CASSVGTGEFGTQPQHF
CDR3 DNA: TGTGCCAGCAGCGTAGGGACAGGGGAATTTGGTACTCAGCCCCAGCATTTT

CDR3 length: 14
D gene: TRBD2
J gene: TRBJ2-7
clone size: -
V gene: TRBV7-9
CDR3 protein: CASSRPGLAHEQYF
CDR3 DNA: TGTGCCAGCAGCCGGCCGGGACTAGCCCACGAGCAGTACTTC

CDR3 length: 15
D gene: -
J gene: TRBJ2-7
clone size: -
V gene: TRBV4-2
CDR3 protein: CASSPPATLGHEQYF
CDR3 DNA: TGTGCCAGCAGCCCCCCCGCAACCCTAGGCCACGAGCAGTACTTC

CDR3 length: 14
D gene: TRBD1
J gene: TRBJ2-7
clone size: -
V gene: TRBV19
CDR3 protein: CASSPGQGAGEQYF
CDR3 DNA: TGTGCCAGTAGCCCAGGACAGGGGGCAGGCGAGCAGTACTTC

CDR3 length: 16
D gene: -
J gene: TRBJ2-3
clone size: -
V gene: TRBV7-6
CDR3 protein: CASSLWGGSSTDTQYF
CDR3 DNA: TGTGCCAGCAGCTTATGGGGAGGCAGCAGCACAGATACGCAGTATTTT

CDR3 length: 14
D gene: -
J gene: TRBJ2-3
clone size: -
V gene: TRBV19
CDR3 protein: CASSIVGDTDTQYF
CDR3 DNA: TGTGCCAGTAGTATAGTCGGGGACACAGATACGCAGTATTTT

CDR3 length: 14
D gene: TRBD2
J gene: TRBJ2-7
clone size: once
V gene: TRBV5-6
CDR3 protein: CASTFGTSEYEQYF
CDR3 DNA: TGTGCCAGCACCTTCGGGACTAGCGAATACGAGCAGTACTTC

CDR3 length: 15
D gene: TRBD1
J gene: TRBJ2-1
clone size: -
V gene: TRBV27
CDR3 protein: CASSYTGTGNNEQFF
CDR3 DNA: TGTGCCAGCAGTTATACCGGGACAGGCAACAATGAGCAGTTCTTC

CDR3 length: 15
D gene: -
J gene: TRBJ2-2
clone size: -
V gene: TRBV7-6
CDR3 protein: CASSLAGGPNGELFF
CDR3 DNA: TGTGCCAGCAGCTTAGCGGGGGGGCCTAACGGGGAGCTGTTTTTT

CDR3 length: 15
D gene: -
J gene: TRBJ1-4
clone size: -
V gene: TRBV19
CDR3 protein: CASSTMGSTNEKLFF
CDR3 DNA: TGTGCCAGTAGTACCATGGGCAGTACTAATGAAAAACTGTTTTTT

CDR3 length: 14
D gene: TRBD1
J gene: TRBJ1-4
clone size: -
V gene: TRBV11-2
CDR3 protein: CASSLGTGDGKLFF
CDR3 DNA: TGTGCCAGCAGCTTGGGGACAGGGGATGGAAAACTGTTTTTT

CDR3 length: 13
D gene: TRBD2
J gene: TRBJ2-1
clone size: few
V gene: TRBV9
CDR3 protein: CASGGGLDNEQFF
CDR3 DNA: TGTGCCAGCGGGGGGGGATTGGACAATGAGCAGTTCTTC

CDR3 length: 18
D gene: TRBD2
J gene: TRBJ2-1
clone size: -
V gene: TRBV11-2
CDR3 protein: CASRLTGTSGSSYNEQFF
CDR3 DNA: TGTGCCAGCAGGTTGACCGGGACTAGCGGAAGCTCCTACAATGAGCAGTTCTTC

CDR3 length: 14
D gene: TRBD2
J gene: TRBJ2-7
clone size: -
V gene: TRBV6-5
CDR3 protein: CASSYSTSAYEQYF
CDR3 DNA: TGTGCCAGCAGTTATAGTACTAGCGCCTACGAGCAGTACTTC

CDR3 length: 13
D gene: -
J gene: TRBJ1-6
clone size: few
V gene: TRBV30
CDR3 protein: CAWSVGGNSPLHF
CDR3 DNA: TGTGCCTGGAGTGTAGGAGGGAATTCACCCCTCCACTTT

CDR3 length: 16
D gene: TRBD2
J gene: TRBJ2-7
clone size: -
V gene: TRBV19
CDR3 protein: CASSMKLAAHSYEQYF
CDR3 DNA: TGTGCCAGTAGTATGAAACTAGCGGCCCACTCCTACGAGCAGTACTTC

CDR3 length: 16
D gene: -
J gene: TRBJ2-7
clone size: -
V gene: TRBV7-8
CDR3 protein: CASSLGPRGVPYEQYF
CDR3 DNA: TGTGCCAGCAGCTTAGGCCCCAGGGGAGTCCCCTACGAGCAGTACTTC

CDR3 length: 15
D gene: TRBD1
J gene: TRBJ2-7
clone size: few
V gene: TRBV2
CDR3 protein: CASSETTGAGNEQYF
CDR3 DNA: TGTGCCAGCAGTGAAACGACAGGGGCGGGAAACGAGCAGTACTTC

CDR3 length: 17
D gene: TRBD1
J gene: TRBJ2-3
clone size: once
V gene: TRBV4-1
CDR3 protein: CASSQTTGVRVPDTQYF
CDR3 DNA: TGCGCCAGCAGCCAAACGACAGGGGTCCGGGTCCCAGATACGCAGTATTTT

CDR3 length: 17
D gene: TRBD1
J gene: TRBJ2-7
clone size: -
V gene: TRBV7-9
CDR3 protein: CASRPKTGGQTPGEQYF
CDR3 DNA: TGTGCCAGCAGACCGAAGACTGGGGGACAGACCCCTGGCGAGCAGTACTTC

CDR3 length: 14
D gene: TRBD1
J gene: TRBJ1-1
clone size: -
V gene: TRBV29-1
CDR3 protein: CSVLPTGADTGAFF
CDR3 DNA: TGCAGCGTGCTCCCGACAGGGGCTGACACTGGAGCTTTCTTT